The 19 T cell receptor beta chains below all came from one sample that was sequenced in a study of control samples from healthy donors and cancer patients (dated by TCRdb to the early 2020s). The library was generated by the immunoSEQ multiplex PCR assay. TCRdb took over this immuneACCESS table, retaining in-frame rearrangements with V and J assigned. Such tables are incomplete; in checked studies, under half of the missing clones stem from an unresolved V gene, and the remainder is unexplained. The sample includes 75,000 or so clones, with roughly nine tenths observed a single time. The top ten hold around 5.1% of the sample. Sample: PBMCs. The receptors were gathered from a man in his sixties with colorectal cancer.

This rearrangement joins TRBV6-5 to TRBJ2-7; D possibly corresponds to TRBD2 (6 bases). Trimming pared 2 bases from V and 3 bases from J, leaving 8 bases between. Per the germline V gene, CDR1 is MNHEY and CDR2 is SVGAGI. The length of the CDR3 is 13 residues. CDR3 sequence (DNA): TGTGCCAGCAGTTACAGGAGGGACTACGAGCAGTACTTC. Translation: CASSYRRDYEQYF.

Notes on this clone: The sample contains more than one DNA sequence encoding this CDR3. This chain links TRBV12-3 or TRBV12-4 with TRBJ2-7; D might be TRBD2 (6 bases). The V gene lost 3 bases and the J gene lost 2 bases, with 8 bases spanning the gap. This CDR3 contains 13 residues. The CDR3 DNA reads TGTGCCAGCAGTTTTGCGGGGACCTACGAGCAGTACTTC. Translated, it gives CASSFAGTYEQYF.

The chain is built from TRBV7-9 and TRBJ1-1; 7 bases are shared with TRBD1. In germline, CDR1 is SEHNR, CDR2 FQNEAQ (reference sequence). The CDR3 spans 16 residues. V was clipped by 3 bases and J by 0 bases; unmatched bases: 7. CDR3 coding DNA: TGTGCCAGCAGCTTGGAGGGGGCAGGGATGAACACTGAAGCTTTCTTT. It is translated as CASSLEGAGMNTEAFF. The full variable domain, completed using reference TRBV7-9 and TRBJ1-1, is DTGVSQNPRHKITKRGQNVTFRCDPISEHNRLYWYRQTLGQGPEFLTYFQNEAQLEKSRLLSDRFSAERPKGSFSTLEIQRTEQGDSAMYLCASSLEGAGMNTEAFFGQGTRLTVV.

The rearrangement links TRBV5-1 to TRBJ2-7; D might be TRBD2 (6 bases). The V and J ends lost 3 bases and 7 bases respectively, with 14 bases between them. Looked up from germline, CDR1 is SGHRS and CDR2 is YFSETQ. The CDR3 totals 13 residues. CDR3 loop: CASSSNREQEQYF. The CDR3 DNA follows: TGCGCCAGCAGCTCGAACCGGGAGCAGGAGCAGTACTTC.

In this sample, this clone turned up once. The chain couples TRBV4-3 to TRBJ1-6, with TRBD1 matching over 12 bases. Trimming removed 4 bases from V and 10 bases from J; junction bases left unmatched: 8. The CDR3 contains 16 residues. Germline assignment: CDR1 LGHNA and CDR2 YSLEER. This chain's CDR3 is CASSREGQGAGSPLHF. CDR3 DNA: TGCGCCAGCAGCCGGGAGGGACAGGGGGCGGGATCACCCCTCCACTTT.

The chain recombines TRBV6-2 or TRBV6-3 with TRBJ2-5; 10 nucleotides match TRBD1. The V and J ends lost 6 bases and 3 bases, in that order; junction bases with no gene match: 7. Germline CDR1 is MNHEY and CDR2 is SVGEGT. The CDR3 is 15 residues long. This CDR3 reads CASSTAGTGEETQYF. For the CDR3, the DNA is TGTGCCAGCAGCACAGCCGGGACAGGGGAAGAGACCCAGTACTTC.

The chain recombines TRBV5-8 with TRBJ2-2; 13 nucleotides match TRBD2. V shed 2 bases and J 0 bases; nucleotides not matched to a gene: 1. From germline, CDR1 is SGHTS and CDR2 YDEGEE. This CDR3 comprises 17 residues. In DNA, the CDR3 is TGTGCCAGCAGCTTTGGACTAGCGGGGGCGAACACCGGGGAGCTGTTTTTT. Protein sequence: CASSFGLAGANTGELFF. The full variable domain, rest sourced from reference TRBV5-8 and TRBJ2-2, is EAGVTQSPTHLIKTRGQQATLRCSPISGHTSVYWYQQALGLGLQFLLWYDEGEERNRGNFPPRFSGRQFPNYSSELNVNALELEDSALYLCASSFGLAGANTGELFFGEGSRLTVL.

The chain combines TRBV19 with TRBJ1-4; no clear D. The CDR3 sequence is 14 residues long. Trimming stripped 2 bases from V and 8 bases from J, with 12 bases between. CDR1 LNHDA and CDR2 SQIVND come from the germline V gene (reference sequence). CDR3 loop: CASSIRLGKEKLFF. As DNA, the CDR3 is TGTGCCAGTAGTATAAGGCTGGGAAAAGAAAAACTGTTTTTT.

V usage is TRBV5-4 and J usage is TRBJ2-7; TRBD1 matches 8 bases. Trimming at V came to 0 bases and at J to 6 bases, leaving 8 bases not matched to a gene. From germline, CDR1 is SGHNT and CDR2 YYREEE (reference sequence). CDR3 size: 15 residues. The CDR3 DNA reads TGTGCCAGCAGCTTGGCCTCAGGGGGCAGACCCGAGCAGTACTTC. Residues: CASSLASGGRPEQYF.

The chain carries TRBV2 and TRBJ1-2; 10 bases are shared with TRBD1. The ends lost 3 bases at V and 6 bases at J; junction bases unmatched: 4. The CDR3 covers 14 residues. Germline V gene data show CDR1 as SNHLY and CDR2 as FYNNEI. CDR3 bases: TGTGCCAGCAGTGAGACAGGGGGCGTAGATGGCTACACCTTC. Translation: CASSETGGVDGYTF. Full variable domain (missing parts from reference TRBV2 and TRBJ1-2): EPEVTQTPSHQVTQMGQEVILRCVPISNHLYFYWYRQILGQKVEFLVSFYNNEISEKSEIFDDQFSVERPDGSNFTLKIRSTKLEDSAMYFCASSETGGVDGYTFGSGTRLTVV.

The chain employs TRBV7-2 and TRBJ2-1; TRBD1 agrees at 9 bases. V lost 6 bases, J lost 0 bases, and 6 bases stayed unmatched. The CDR3 is made up of 16 amino acids. Germline loops: CDR1 SGHTA, CDR2 FQGNSA. The CDR3 DNA reads as TGTGCCAGCAGACCCAACAGGGGGCTCTCCTACAATGAGCAGTTCTTC. It is translated as CASRPNRGLSYNEQFF.

The V gene is TRBV5-6, the J gene TRBJ2-3, with 8 bases matching TRBD2. The CDR3 sequence is 17 residues long. Germline assignment: CDR1 SGHDT and CDR2 YYEEEE. J was trimmed by 3 bases and V by 0 bases; bases with no gene match: 9. CDR3 DNA: TGTGCCAGCAGCTTGGGCCAACGGACTAGCTTAACAGATACGCAGTATTTT. Translation: CASSLGQRTSLTDTQYF. Looking up the rest from reference TRBV5-6 and TRBJ2-3 gives the full variable domain: DAGVTQSPTHLIKTRGQQVTLRCSPKSGHDTVSWYQQALGQGPQFIFQYYEEEERQRGNFPDRFSGHQFPNYSSELNVNALLLGDSALYLCASSLGQRTSLTDTQYFGPGTRLTVL.

The V and J genes are TRBV3-1 (or the pseudogene TRBV3-2) and TRBJ2-3; maybe TRBD1 (6 bases). Deletions cut 3 bases from V and 3 bases from J, with 25 bases between. CDR3 length: 19 residues. Germline assignment: CDR1 LGHDT and CDR2 YNNKEL (reference sequence). CDR3 DNA sequence: TGTGCCAGCAGCCAGGTGGGACATGCCCAAGGACGTTTTACAGATACGCAGTATTTT. As protein: CASSQVGHAQGRFTDTQYF.

V and J are TRBV27 and TRBJ2-5, with TRBD2 as a possible D gene (6 bases). V was trimmed by 4 bases and J by 1 base, leaving 16 bases between them. The CDR3 loop spans 16 amino acids. Germline CDR1 and CDR2: MNHEY and SMNVEV (reference sequence). In nucleotides, the CDR3 is TGTGCCAGCAGTTCACCGGGGGTCCCAGGCCAAGAGACCCAGTACTTC. Its translation: CASSSPGVPGQETQYF.

This rearrangement joins TRBV6-5 to TRBJ1-1; D might be TRBD1 (6 bases). Germline lookup yields CDR1 MNHEY and CDR2 SVGAGI. V lost 6 bases and J lost 1, with 12 bases in between. The CDR3 is 14 amino acids. The DNA of the CDR3 is TGTGCCAGCAGCGTGACAGGAGGGAACACTGAAGCTTTCTTT. This translates into CASSVTGGNTEAFF.

This rearrangement joins TRBV18 to TRBJ1-1; 8 positions match TRBD1. From germline, CDR1 is KGHSH and CDR2 LQKENI. The CDR3 covers 14 residues. V lost 6 bases to trimming and J lost 3 bases; unmatched junction nucleotides: 6. The CDR3 bases are TGTGCCAGCTCGAAACAGGGGGTGTACACTGAAGCTTTCTTT. The encoded protein is CASSKQGVYTEAFF.

The gene calls are TRBV7-9 and TRBJ2-3; no firm D call. The germline V gene has CDR1 SEHNR and CDR2 FQNEAQ (reference sequence). The CDR3 is made up of 11 amino acids. Trimming shortened V by 6 bases and J by 3 bases, and 4 bases separated the two germline ends. For the CDR3, the DNA is TGTGCCAGCAGAAGGACAGATACGCAGTATTTT. It yields the protein CASRRTDTQYF.

The chain links TRBV19 to TRBJ2-3, with 9 bases aligning to TRBD2. The germline V gene has CDR1 LNHDA and CDR2 SQIVND (reference sequence). This CDR3 is built from 14 residues. The junction had 7 bases not matched to a gene; V was cut back by 7 bases and J by 5 bases. CDR3 sequence: CASTLRGGIDTQYF. The CDR3 region has the DNA TGTGCCAGTACCTTGCGGGGGGGCATAGATACGCAGTATTTT. Drawing the rest from reference TRBV19 and TRBJ2-3, the complete variable domain is DGGITQSPKYLFRKEGQNVTLSCEQNLNHDAMYWYRQDPGQGLRLIYYSQIVNDFQKGDIAEGYSVSREKKESFPLTVTSAQKNPTAFYLCASTLRGGIDTQYFGPGTRLTVL.

The chain uses TRBV20-1 and TRBJ2-7; the D is unclear. CDR1 is DFQATT, CDR2 SNEGSKA, per germline (reference sequence). The CDR3 extends over 11 amino acids. The V gene lost 3 bases and the J gene lost 5 bases, with 8 bases spanning the gap. CDR3 loop: CSASGANEQYF. Here the CDR3 DNA reads TGCAGTGCTAGCGGTGCAAACGAGCAGTACTTC.